The clone carrying this T cell receptor beta chain was detected many times. Other DNA sequences in the sample encode the same CDR3. CDR1 and CDR2 (germline): SGHNT, YYREEE (reference sequence). The V and J ends lost 0 bases and 6 bases respectively, with 8 bases between them. CDR3 length equals 13 residues. The data were taken from a study of shared clonotypes between healthy human individuals. The assay was immunoSEQ multiplex PCR, and TCRdb's table has in-frame clones only and misses some. The table shows hundreds of thousands of clones, with around four fifths occurring only once. This chain connects TRBV5-4 to TRBJ2-3; TRBD1 might be the D (6 bases). Sequencing was carried out using memory CD4+ T cells sorted from blood. Subset described: CD45RA-negative fraction. This receptor was obtained from a woman aged 25 to 39 in good health. In DNA form, the CDR3 reads TGTGCCAGCAGCTTGGTGGGGGCGGATACGCAGTATTTT. Translated: CASSLVGADTQYF.